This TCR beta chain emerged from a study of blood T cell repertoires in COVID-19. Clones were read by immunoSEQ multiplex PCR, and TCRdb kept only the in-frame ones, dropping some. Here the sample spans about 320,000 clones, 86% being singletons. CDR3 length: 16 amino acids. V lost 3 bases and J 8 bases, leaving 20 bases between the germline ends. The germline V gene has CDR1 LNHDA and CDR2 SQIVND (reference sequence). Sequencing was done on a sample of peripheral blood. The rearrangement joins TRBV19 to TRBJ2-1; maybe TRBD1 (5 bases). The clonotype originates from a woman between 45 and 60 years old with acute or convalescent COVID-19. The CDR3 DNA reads TGTGCCAGTAGTATCGGTGAATCAGGGATAAGGGATGAGCAGTTCTTC. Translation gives CASSIGESGIRDEQFF.